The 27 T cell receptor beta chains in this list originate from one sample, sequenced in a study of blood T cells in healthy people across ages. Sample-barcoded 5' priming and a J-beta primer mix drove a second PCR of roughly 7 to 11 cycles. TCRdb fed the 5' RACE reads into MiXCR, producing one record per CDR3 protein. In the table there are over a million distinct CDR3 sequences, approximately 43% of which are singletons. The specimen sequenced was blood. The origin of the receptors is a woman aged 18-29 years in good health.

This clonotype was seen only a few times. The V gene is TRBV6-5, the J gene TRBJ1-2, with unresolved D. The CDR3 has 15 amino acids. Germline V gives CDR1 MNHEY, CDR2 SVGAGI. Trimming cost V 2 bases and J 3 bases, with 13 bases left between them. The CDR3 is CASSYGRWGDYGYTF. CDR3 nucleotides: TGTGCCAGCAGTTACGGAAGATGGGGAGACTATGGCTACACCTTC.

The CDR3 DNA reads TGCAGTGCTAGGGACCAGGGACTTCACTACGAGCAGTACTTC. It encodes CSARDQGLHYEQYF. The rearrangement uses TRBV20-1 and TRBJ2-7; D is possibly TRBD2 (6 bases). Trimming cost V 3 bases and J 3 bases, with 15 bases left between them. The germline V gene encodes CDR1 DFQATT and CDR2 SNEGSKA (reference sequence). This CDR3 spans 14 amino acids.

The CDR3 DNA is TGCAGTGCTAGAGATCCTAGCGGGAGTGGTGATGAGCAGTACTTC. It is translated as CSARDPSGSGDEQYF. The V gene is TRBV20-1, the J gene TRBJ2-5; 10 bases align to TRBD2. This CDR3 comprises 15 residues. The ends lost 0 bases at V and 11 bases at J; junction bases unmatched: 12. CDR1 DFQATT and CDR2 SNEGSKA come from the germline V gene (reference sequence).

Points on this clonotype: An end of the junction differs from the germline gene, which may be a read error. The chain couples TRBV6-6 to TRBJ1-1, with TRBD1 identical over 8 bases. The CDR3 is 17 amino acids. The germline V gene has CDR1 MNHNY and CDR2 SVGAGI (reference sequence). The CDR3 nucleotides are TGTGCCGGCAGTCAAACAGGGGGTGAAAAATCGAACACTGAAGCTTTCTTT. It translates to CAGSQTGGEKSNTEAFF.

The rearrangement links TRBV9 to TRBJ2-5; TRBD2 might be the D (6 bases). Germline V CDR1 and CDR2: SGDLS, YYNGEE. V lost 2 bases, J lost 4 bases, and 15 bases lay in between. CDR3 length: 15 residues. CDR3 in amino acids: CASSVDSGRGETQYF. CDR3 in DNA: TGTGCCAGCAGCGTGGATAGCGGACGGGGAGAGACCCAGTACTTC.

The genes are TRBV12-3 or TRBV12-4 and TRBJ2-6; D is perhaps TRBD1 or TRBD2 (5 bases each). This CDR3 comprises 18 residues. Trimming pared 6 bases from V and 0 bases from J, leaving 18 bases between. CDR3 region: CASRSRDLNSSGANVLTF. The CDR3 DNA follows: TGTGCCAGCAGAAGCCGGGACCTCAATAGCTCTGGGGCCAACGTCCTGACTTTC.

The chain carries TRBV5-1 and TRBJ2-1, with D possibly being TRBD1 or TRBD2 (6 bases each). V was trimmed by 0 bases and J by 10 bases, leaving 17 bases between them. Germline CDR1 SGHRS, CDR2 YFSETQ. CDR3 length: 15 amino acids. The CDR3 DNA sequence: TGCGCCAGCAGCTTGGATGGGGGGCGGATCAAGGAGCAGTTCTTC. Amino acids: CASSLDGGRIKEQFF.

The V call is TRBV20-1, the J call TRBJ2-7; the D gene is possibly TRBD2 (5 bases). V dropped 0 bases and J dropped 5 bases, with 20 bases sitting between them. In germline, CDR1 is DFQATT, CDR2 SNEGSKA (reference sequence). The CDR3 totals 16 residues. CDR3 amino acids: CSARDQAEPELHEQYF. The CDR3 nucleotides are TGCAGTGCTAGAGACCAAGCGGAGCCGGAACTCCACGAGCAGTACTTC.

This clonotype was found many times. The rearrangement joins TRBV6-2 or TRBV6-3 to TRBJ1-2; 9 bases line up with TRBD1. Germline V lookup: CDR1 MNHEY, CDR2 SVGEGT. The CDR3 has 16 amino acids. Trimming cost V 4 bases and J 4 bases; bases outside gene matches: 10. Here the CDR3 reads CASSSLPGQGSYGYTF. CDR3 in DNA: TGTGCCAGCAGTTCGCTGCCGGGACAGGGCTCCTATGGCTACACCTTC.

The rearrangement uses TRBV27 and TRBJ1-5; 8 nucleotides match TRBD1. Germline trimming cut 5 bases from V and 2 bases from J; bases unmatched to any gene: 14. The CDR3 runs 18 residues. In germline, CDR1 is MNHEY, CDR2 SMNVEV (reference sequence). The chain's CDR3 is CASSNRPLGTGRNQPQHF. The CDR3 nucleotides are TGTGCCAGCAGTAATCGACCCCTAGGGACAGGCCGCAATCAGCCCCAGCATTTT.

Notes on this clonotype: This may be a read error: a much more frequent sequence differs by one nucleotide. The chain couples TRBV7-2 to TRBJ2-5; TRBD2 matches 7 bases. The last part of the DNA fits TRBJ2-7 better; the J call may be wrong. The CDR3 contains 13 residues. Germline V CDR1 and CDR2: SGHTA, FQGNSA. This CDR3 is CASSVGLGSEQYF. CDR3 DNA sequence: TGTGCCAGCAGCGTAGGACTAGGCAGCGAGCAGTACTTC.

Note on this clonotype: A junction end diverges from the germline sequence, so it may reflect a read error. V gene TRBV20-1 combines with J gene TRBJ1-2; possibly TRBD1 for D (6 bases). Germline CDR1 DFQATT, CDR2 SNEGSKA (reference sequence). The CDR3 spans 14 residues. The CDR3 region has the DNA TGCAGTGCTAGGATCAACGGGGGCACCTATGGCCACACCTTC. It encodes CSARINGGTYGHTF.

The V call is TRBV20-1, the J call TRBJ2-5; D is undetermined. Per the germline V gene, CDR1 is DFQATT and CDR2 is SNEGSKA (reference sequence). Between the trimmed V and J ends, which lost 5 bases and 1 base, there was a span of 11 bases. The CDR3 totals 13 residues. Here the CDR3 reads CSAGYLTQETQYF. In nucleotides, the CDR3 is TGCAGTGCTGGGTATCTCACCCAAGAGACCCAGTACTTC.

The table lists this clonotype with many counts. CDR3 in amino acids: CASSYGQGSYEQYF. CDR3 nucleotides: TGTGCCAGCAGTTACGGGCAGGGGTCCTACGAGCAGTACTTC. The chain recombines TRBV6-5 with TRBJ2-7; the D gene is possibly TRBD1 (6 bases). The CDR3 consists of 14 residues. Germline loops: CDR1 MNHEY, CDR2 SVGAGI. V lost 2 bases, J lost 1 base, and 9 bases lay in between.

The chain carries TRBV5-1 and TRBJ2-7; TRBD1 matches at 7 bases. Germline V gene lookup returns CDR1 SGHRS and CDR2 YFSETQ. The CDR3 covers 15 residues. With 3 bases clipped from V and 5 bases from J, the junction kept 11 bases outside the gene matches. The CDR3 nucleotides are TGCGCCAGCAGCTACCGACAGGGCGCTTTTCACGAGCAGTACTTC. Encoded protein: CASSYRQGAFHEQYF. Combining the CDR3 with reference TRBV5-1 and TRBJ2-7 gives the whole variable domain KAGVTQTPRYLIKTRGQQVTLSCSPISGHRSVSWYQQTPGQGLQFLFEYFSETQRNKGNFPGRFSGRQFSNSRSEMNVSTLELGDSALYLCASSYRQGAFHEQYFGPGTRLTVT.

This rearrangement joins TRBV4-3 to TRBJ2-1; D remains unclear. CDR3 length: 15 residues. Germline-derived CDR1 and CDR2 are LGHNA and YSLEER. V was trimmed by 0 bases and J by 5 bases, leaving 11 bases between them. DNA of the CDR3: TGCGCCAGCAGCCAAGACGCAGCGACCCACAATGAGCAGTTCTTC. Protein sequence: CASSQDAATHNEQFF.

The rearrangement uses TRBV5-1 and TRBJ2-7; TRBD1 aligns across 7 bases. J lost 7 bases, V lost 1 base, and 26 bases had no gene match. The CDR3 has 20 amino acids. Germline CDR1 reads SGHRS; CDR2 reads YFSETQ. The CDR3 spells CASSLLALPGTVLSYNEQYF. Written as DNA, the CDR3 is TGCGCCAGCAGCTTGCTGGCGCTACCCGGGACAGTTTTATCCTACAATGAGCAGTACTTC.

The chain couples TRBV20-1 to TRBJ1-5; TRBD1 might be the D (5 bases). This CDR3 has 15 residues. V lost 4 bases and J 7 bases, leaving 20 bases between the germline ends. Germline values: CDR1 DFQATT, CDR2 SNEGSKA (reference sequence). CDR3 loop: CSATGTASSGQPQHF. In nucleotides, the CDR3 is TGCAGTGCTACCGGGACCGCGTCGTCAGGACAGCCCCAGCATTTT.

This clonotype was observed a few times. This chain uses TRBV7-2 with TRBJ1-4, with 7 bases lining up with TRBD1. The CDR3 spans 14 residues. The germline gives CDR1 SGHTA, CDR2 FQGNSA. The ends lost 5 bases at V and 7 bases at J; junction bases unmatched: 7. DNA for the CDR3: TGTGCCAGCAGCGTGGACAGGTGGACTGAAAAACTGTTTTTT. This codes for CASSVDRWTEKLFF.

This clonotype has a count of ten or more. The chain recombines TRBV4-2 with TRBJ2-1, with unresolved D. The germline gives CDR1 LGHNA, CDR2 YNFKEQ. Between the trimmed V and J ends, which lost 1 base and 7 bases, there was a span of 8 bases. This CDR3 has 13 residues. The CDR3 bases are TGTGCCAGCAGCCAAGGGGGTTGGAATGAGCAGTTCTTC. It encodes CASSQGGWNEQFF.

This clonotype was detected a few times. CDR3 sequence: CASSQQVAASSYEQYF. CDR3 in DNA: TGTGCCAGCAGCCAGCAGGTAGCGGCCAGCTCCTACGAGCAGTACTTC. The chain carries TRBV4-2 and TRBJ2-7, with D tentatively TRBD2 (6 bases). V lost 3 bases and J lost 0, with 15 bases in between. The CDR3 has 16 amino acids. Germline V gives CDR1 LGHNA, CDR2 YNFKEQ.

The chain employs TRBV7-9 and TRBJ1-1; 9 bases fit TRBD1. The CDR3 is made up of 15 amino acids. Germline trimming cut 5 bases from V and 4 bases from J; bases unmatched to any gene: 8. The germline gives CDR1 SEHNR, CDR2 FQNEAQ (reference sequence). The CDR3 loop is CASSPGTGRTTEAFF. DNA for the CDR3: TGTGCCAGCAGCCCAGGGACAGGGCGGACCACTGAAGCTTTCTTT.

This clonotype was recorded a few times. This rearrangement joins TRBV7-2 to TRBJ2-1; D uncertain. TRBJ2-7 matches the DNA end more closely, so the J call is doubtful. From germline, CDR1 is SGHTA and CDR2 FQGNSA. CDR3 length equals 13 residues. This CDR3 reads CALGLQAYNEQYF. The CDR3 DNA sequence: TGTGCCCTAGGGTTACAAGCCTACAATGAGCAGTACTTC.

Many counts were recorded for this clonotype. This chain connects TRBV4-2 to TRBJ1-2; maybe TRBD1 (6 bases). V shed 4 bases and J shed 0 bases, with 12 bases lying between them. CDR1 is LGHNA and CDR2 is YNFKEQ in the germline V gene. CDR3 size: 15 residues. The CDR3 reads CASSPGQMSNYGYTF. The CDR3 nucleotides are TGTGCCAGCAGCCCAGGACAGATGTCTAACTATGGCTACACCTTC.

In DNA, the CDR3 is TGTGCCAGCAGCTCGGGACTAGCGGGAGAACGCTCCTACAATGAGCAGTTCTTC. It specifies CASSSGLAGERSYNEQFF. V is TRBV7-2 and J is TRBJ2-1, with 14 bases aligning to TRBD2. Germline CDR1 SGHTA, CDR2 FQGNSA. After removal of 4 bases from V and 0 bases from J, the junction contained 5 bases not matched to a gene. The CDR3 contains 18 residues.

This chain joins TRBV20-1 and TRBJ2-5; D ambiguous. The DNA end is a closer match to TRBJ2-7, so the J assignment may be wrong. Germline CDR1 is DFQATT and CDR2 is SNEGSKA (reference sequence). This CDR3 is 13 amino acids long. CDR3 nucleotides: TGCAGTGCTAGATGGAGCCTCACCTACGAGCAGTACTTC. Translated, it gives CSARWSLTYEQYF.

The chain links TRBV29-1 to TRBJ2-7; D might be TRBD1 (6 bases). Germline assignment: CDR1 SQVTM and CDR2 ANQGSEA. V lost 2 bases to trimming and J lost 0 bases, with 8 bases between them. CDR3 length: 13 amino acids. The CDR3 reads CSVERDNSYEQYF. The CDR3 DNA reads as TGCAGCGTTGAAAGGGACAACTCCTACGAGCAGTACTTC.